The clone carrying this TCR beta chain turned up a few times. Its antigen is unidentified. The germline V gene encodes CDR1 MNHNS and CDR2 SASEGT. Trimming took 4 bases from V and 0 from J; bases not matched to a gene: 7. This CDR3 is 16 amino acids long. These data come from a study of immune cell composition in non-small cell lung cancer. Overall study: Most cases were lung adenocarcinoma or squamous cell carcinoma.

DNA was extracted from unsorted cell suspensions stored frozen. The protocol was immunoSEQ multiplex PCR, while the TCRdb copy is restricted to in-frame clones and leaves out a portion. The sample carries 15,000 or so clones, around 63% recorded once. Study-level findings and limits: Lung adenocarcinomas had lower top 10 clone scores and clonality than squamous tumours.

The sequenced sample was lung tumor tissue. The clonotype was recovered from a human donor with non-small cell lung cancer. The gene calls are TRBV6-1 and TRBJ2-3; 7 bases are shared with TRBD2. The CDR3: CASSVGGIFSTDTQYF. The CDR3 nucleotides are TGTGCCAGCAGTGTGGGGGGGATCTTTAGCACAGATACGCAGTATTTT.